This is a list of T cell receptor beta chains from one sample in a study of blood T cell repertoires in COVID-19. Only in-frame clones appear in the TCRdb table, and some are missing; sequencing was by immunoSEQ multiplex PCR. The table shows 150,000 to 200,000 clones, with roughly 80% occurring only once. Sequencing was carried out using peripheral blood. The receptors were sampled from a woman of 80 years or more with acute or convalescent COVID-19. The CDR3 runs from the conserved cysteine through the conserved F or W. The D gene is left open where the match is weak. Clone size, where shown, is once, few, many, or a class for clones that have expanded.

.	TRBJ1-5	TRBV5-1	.	TGCGCCAGCAGCTTTTCGGGAGCCCTTAATCAGCCCCAGCATTTT	CASSFSGALNQPQHF
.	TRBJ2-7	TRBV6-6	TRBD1	TGTGCCGGCCGAGGGGGACAGGGGACGTGGGAGCAGTACTTC	CAGRGGQGTWEQYF
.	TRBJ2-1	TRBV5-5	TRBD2	TGTGCCAGCAGCCTAAGACTAGCGGGAGGGCCGGGCAATGAGCAGTTCTTC	CASSLRLAGGPGNEQFF
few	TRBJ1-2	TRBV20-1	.	TGCAGTGCTAGTGCCCTCGAGGGTCCTAACTATGGCTACACCTTC	CSASALEGPNYGYTF
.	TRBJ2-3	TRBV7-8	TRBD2	TGTGCCAGCAGCTTAGAGTTTCTAGCGGGGATTTTTCGAACAGATACGCAGTATTTT	CASSLEFLAGIFRTDTQYF
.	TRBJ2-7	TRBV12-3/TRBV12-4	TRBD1	TGTGCCAGCAGACGGGACAGTTCCTACGAGCAGTACTTC	CASRRDSSYEQYF
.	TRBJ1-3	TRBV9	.	TGTGCCAGCAGCGTAAGCGACGCATTAAACACCATATATTTT	CASSVSDALNTIYF
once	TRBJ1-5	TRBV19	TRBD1	TGTGCCAGTAGTGGGAAGGGGGCTGGCAATCAGCCCCAGCATTTT	CASSGKGAGNQPQHF
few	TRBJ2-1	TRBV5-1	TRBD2	TGCGCCAGCAGCTTAGTAGCGGGTTCTGTCAATGAGCAGTTCTTC	CASSLVAGSVNEQFF
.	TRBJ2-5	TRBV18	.	TGTGCCAGCTCAAGGCAGGGGAATCGAGAGACCCAGTACTTC	CASSRQGNRETQYF
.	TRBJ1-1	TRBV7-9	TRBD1	TGTGCCAGCAGCTTGGACAGGGGCTATGCCACTGAAGCTTTCTTT	CASSLDRGYATEAFF
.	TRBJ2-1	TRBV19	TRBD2	TGTGCCAGTAGCACTAGCGGGGGGCAGTTCTTC	CASSTSGGQFF
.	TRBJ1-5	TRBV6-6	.	TGTGCCAGCAGGGCGGCGAATCAGCCCCAGCATTTT	CASRAANQPQHF
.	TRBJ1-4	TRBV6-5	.	TGTGCCAGCAGGGGAGAAGGGACTAATGAAAAACTGTTTTTT	CASRGEGTNEKLFF
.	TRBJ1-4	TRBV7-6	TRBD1	TGTGCCAGCAGCTTAGGGCAGGGGGCCGGTGAAAAACTGTTTTTT	CASSLGQGAGEKLFF
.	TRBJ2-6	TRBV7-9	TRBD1	TGTGCCAGCAGCTCCCGGACAGGGGACAACCCTGGGGCCAACGTCCTGACTTTC	CASSSRTGDNPGANVLTF
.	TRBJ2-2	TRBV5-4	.	TGTGCCAGCAGTCCTCCCCGACAGAACACCGGGGAGCTGTTTTTT	CASSPPRQNTGELFF
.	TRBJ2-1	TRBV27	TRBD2	TGTGCCAGCAGACCCAGCGGGGCTTCACTCTCCTACAATGAGCAGTTCTTC	CASRPSGASLSYNEQFF
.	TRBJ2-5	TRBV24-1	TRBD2	TGTGCCACCAGTGACCCGGGACTAGCGGGAGCCGGGGAGACCCAGTACTTC	CATSDPGLAGAGETQYF
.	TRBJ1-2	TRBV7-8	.	TGTGCCAGCAGTTCAGATAGCGTCTATGGCTACACCTTC	CASSSDSVYGYTF
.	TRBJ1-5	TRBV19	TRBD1	TGTGCCAGTAGTACCACAGGGGGTCGAAATCAGCCCCAGCATTTT	CASSTTGGRNQPQHF
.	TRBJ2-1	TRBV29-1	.	TGCAGCGCTCCCCGGGGAAATGAGCAGTTCTTC	CSAPRGNEQFF
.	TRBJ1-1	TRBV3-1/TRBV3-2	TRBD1	TGTGCCAGCAGGGCCTGGGGGACAGGGGAAAGGGGCGCTGAAGCTTTCTTT	CASRAWGTGERGAEAFF
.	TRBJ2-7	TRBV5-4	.	TGTGCCAGCAGCTTGTCAGGGTCTTCCTACGAGCAGTACTTC	CASSLSGSSYEQYF
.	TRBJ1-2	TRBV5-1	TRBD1	TGCGCCAGCAGCCCGACAGGGGGAAACTATGGCTACACCTTC	CASSPTGGNYGYTF
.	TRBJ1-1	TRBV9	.	TGTGCCAGCAGCGTAGACCCGGTGAACACTGAAGCTTTCTTT	CASSVDPVNTEAFF
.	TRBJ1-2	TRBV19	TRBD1	TGTGCCAGTTGGGACAGGCGAAACTATGGCTACACCTTC	CASWDRRNYGYTF
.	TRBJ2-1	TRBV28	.	TGTGCCAGCAGTTTATATGGGCGGGGCGGGAAACCAAGGGGCAATGAGCAGTTCTTC	CASSLYGRGGKPRGNEQFF
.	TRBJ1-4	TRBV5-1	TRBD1	TGCGCCAGCAGGGACAGGAGAAATGAAAAACTGTTTTTT	CASRDRRNEKLFF
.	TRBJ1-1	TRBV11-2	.	TGTGCCAGCAGCTTAGAGCCGAGGCTTGAAGCTTTCTTT	CASSLEPRLEAFF
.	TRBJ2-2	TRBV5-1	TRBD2	TGCGCCAGCAGCTATACTAGCGGGGGTGTCGGGGAGCTGTTTTTT	CASSYTSGGVGELFF
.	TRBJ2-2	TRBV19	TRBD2	TGTGCCAGTAGTAAGAGGGGACTAGCGGGAGGAGCCGGGGAGCTGTTTTTT	CASSKRGLAGGAGELFF
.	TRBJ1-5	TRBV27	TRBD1	TGTGCCAGCAGTCCTGGGACAGGGGGTGATCAGCCCCAGCATTTT	CASSPGTGGDQPQHF
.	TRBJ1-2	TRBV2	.	TGTGCCAGCAACCCCGACCGGGGGGGATATGGCTACACCTTC	CASNPDRGGYGYTF
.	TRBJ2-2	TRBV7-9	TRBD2	TGTGCCAGCAGCCTACTCCCAGCTAGCGGGGGGAACACCGGGGAGCTGTTTTTT	CASSLLPASGGNTGELFF
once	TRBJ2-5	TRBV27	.	TGTGCCAGCAGTTTATCGGTCCTCGGAGAGACCCAGTACTTC	CASSLSVLGETQYF
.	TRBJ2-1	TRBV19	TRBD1	TGTGCCAGTAGTATAAGACAGGGGGGGAACAATGAGCAGTTCTTC	CASSIRQGGNNEQFF
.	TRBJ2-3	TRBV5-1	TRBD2	TGCGCCAGCAGCTTGGGGGGACTAGAGATAGATACGCAGTATTTT	CASSLGGLEIDTQYF
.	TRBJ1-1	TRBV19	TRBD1	TGTGCCAGTAGAGAACAGGGGGGGAACACTGAAGCTTTCTTT	CASREQGGNTEAFF
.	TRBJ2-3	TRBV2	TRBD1	TGTGCCAGTTTCCTTATTGGACAGGGGGCAAATACGCAGTATTTT	CASFLIGQGANTQYF
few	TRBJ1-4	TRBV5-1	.	TGCGCCAGCAGCGGGGTCCAGGGGACTAATGAAAAACTGTTTTTT	CASSGVQGTNEKLFF
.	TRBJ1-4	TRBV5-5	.	TGTGCCAGCAGCTTGGGCGTATCAACTAATGAAAAACTGTTTTTT	CASSLGVSTNEKLFF
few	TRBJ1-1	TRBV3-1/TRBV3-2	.	TGTGCCAGCACCCCCGGGATAATGAACACTGAAGCTTTCTTT	CASTPGIMNTEAFF
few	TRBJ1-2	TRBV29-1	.	TGCAGCGTTGAAGTCGGTGGCTACACCTTC	CSVEVGGYTF
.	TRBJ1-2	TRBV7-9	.	TGTGCCAGCAGCTTAGCGATCGGAGAGCCCTATGGCTACACCTTC	CASSLAIGEPYGYTF
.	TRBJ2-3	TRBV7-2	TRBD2	TGTGCCAGCAGATGGGGCCTAGCGGGAAGGTCAGATACGCAGTATTTT	CASRWGLAGRSDTQYF
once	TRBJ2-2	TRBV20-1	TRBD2	TGCAGTGCTAGTGGTCTACTAGCGGGGGACACCGGGGAGCTGTTTTTT	CSASGLLAGDTGELFF
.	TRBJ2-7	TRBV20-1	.	TGCAGTGCTAGTGGGCGGGTTAGCTCCTACGAGCAGTACTTC	CSASGRVSSYEQYF
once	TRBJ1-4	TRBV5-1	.	TGCGCCAGCAGCTTGGAAGCTTCGTTCGGGGAACTGTTTTTT	CASSLEASFGELFF
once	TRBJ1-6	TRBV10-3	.	TGTGCCATCAGTGAGTCGATAAGGCGCAGGGGCAATAATTCACCCCTCCACTTT	CAISESIRRRGNNSPLHF